This T cell receptor (beta chain) appears in the sequencing data of a study of identical twins. This clonotype has just a few counts. TCRdb reanalysed the 5' RACE reads using MiXCR and keeps one entry per CDR3 protein. Found here are about 1.7 million distinct CDR3 sequences, roughly a third of them singletons; the top ten hold approximately 0.25%. V lost 6 bases and J lost 6, with 11 bases in between. The CDR3 has 12 residues. Germline V lookup: CDR1 MGHDK, CDR2 SYGVNS. Material: cord blood. This chain connects TRBV25-1 to TRBJ1-2, with a tentative D call TRBD1 (5 bases). The clonotype comes from a newborn girl in good health. CDR3 region: CASSPGSHGYTF. CDR3 DNA sequence: TGTGCCAGCAGCCCAGGGTCCCATGGCTACACCTTC.